One sample yielded the 15 T cell receptor beta chains listed below, sequenced in a study of blood T cell repertoires in COVID-19. TCRdb's copy holds only in-frame clones and misses some; the assay was immunoSEQ multiplex PCR. Here the sample spans 210,000 or so clones, more than 80% being singletons. The sequenced material came from peripheral blood. These receptors were collected from a woman aged 30 to 39 with COVID-19, enrolled during active disease.

The chain joins TRBV5-4 to TRBJ2-2; possibly TRBD1 for D (5 bases). Trimming removed 1 base from V and 4 bases from J, with 11 bases in between. From germline, CDR1 is SGHNT and CDR2 YYREEE (reference sequence). The CDR3 is 15 residues long. The CDR3 nucleotides read TGTGCCAGCAGCTTGTCCAGGGCTTTCACCGGGGAGCTGTTTTTT. Translated: CASSLSRAFTGELFF.

The gene calls are TRBV30 and TRBJ1-3, with D perhaps TRBD1 (5 bases). Germline V gives CDR1 GTSNPN, CDR2 SVGIG (reference sequence). The CDR3 covers 17 residues. Between the trimmed V and J ends, which lost 0 bases and 1 base, there was a span of 16 bases. Here the CDR3 reads CAWSVSRTTNSGNTIYF. Written as DNA, the CDR3 is TGTGCCTGGAGTGTATCCCGGACAACCAATTCTGGAAACACCATATATTTT.

J is TRBJ2-7 and V is TRBV5-1; 11 nucleotides line up with TRBD2. Germline-derived CDR1 and CDR2 are SGHRS and YFSETQ. V shed 3 bases, J shed 2 bases, and the junction held 4 bases outside the gene matches. The CDR3 totals 15 residues. In DNA, the CDR3 is TGCGCCAGCAGCTACTCTAGCGGGGGGACCTACGAGCAGTACTTC. This translates into CASSYSSGGTYEQYF.

The table lists this clone with a count of one. The rearrangement links TRBV7-9 to TRBJ1-1; TRBD1 agrees at 8 bases. The CDR3 loop spans 14 amino acids. V shed 6 bases and J 5 bases; nucleotides not matched to a gene: 8. CDR1 and CDR2 from the germline V gene are SEHNR and FQNEAQ (reference sequence). The CDR3 DNA sequence: TGTGCCAGCAGTTTGTCGACAGGGGTTACTGAAGCTTTCTTT. Translation gives CASSLSTGVTEAFF.

This chain links TRBV24-1 with TRBJ2-1; 8 bases line up with TRBD2. CDR1 and CDR2 (germline): KGHDR, SFDVKD. The V segment lost 0 bases and the J segment 3 bases; nucleotides outside the gene matches: 3. This CDR3 is built from 16 residues. CDR3 sequence reads: CATSDLVRGDYNEQFF. The CDR3 DNA reads as TGTGCCACCAGTGATTTGGTGCGGGGGGACTACAATGAGCAGTTCTTC.

The rearrangement uses TRBV27 and TRBJ2-7; D may be TRBD1 (5 bases). The V gene lost 5 bases and the J gene lost 0 bases, with 17 bases spanning the gap. In germline, CDR1 is MNHEY, CDR2 SMNVEV (reference sequence). The CDR3 is 16 amino acids. Here the CDR3 DNA reads TGTGCCAGCAGTGCGCGCTCGACAGCCTACTCCTACGAGCAGTACTTC. Protein product: CASSARSTAYSYEQYF.

V is TRBV5-5 and J is TRBJ1-1; 7 positions match TRBD1. This CDR3 region has 14 residues. Trimming removed 4 bases from V and 1 base from J; junction bases left unmatched: 4. Germline V gives CDR1 SGHKS, CDR2 YYEKEE (reference sequence). The CDR3 DNA follows: TGTGCCAGCAGCGCCGGGACAGCGAACACTGAAGCTTTCTTT. Translating gives CASSAGTANTEAFF.

J is TRBJ2-4 and V is TRBV5-1; TRBD2 agrees at 8 bases. With V trimmed by 1 base and J by 8 bases, 8 bases remained unmatched. Germline V gene lookup returns CDR1 SGHRS and CDR2 YFSETQ. This CDR3 is 15 amino acids long. The CDR3 spells CASSLPQSGGDIQYF. DNA of the CDR3: TGCGCCAGCAGCTTGCCACAGTCCGGGGGGGACATTCAGTACTTC.

The chain is built from TRBV30 and TRBJ1-1, with D maybe TRBD1 (6 bases). Deletions cut 4 bases from V and 3 bases from J, with 9 bases between. The CDR3 consists of 12 residues. Germline assignment: CDR1 GTSNPN and CDR2 SVGIG (reference sequence). In DNA, the CDR3 is TGTGCCTGGACAAACAGGGACACTGAAGCTTTCTTT. It codes for CAWTNRDTEAFF.

The chain's CDR3 is CASSLRGRQGDSPLHF. CDR3 coding DNA: TGTGCCAGCAGCTTAAGGGGGAGACAGGGCGATTCACCCCTCCACTTT. The chain carries TRBV7-3 and TRBJ1-6; 7 bases fit TRBD1. This CDR3 has 16 residues. The germline gives CDR1 SGHTA, CDR2 FQGTGA. Trimming cost V 1 base and J 8 bases; bases outside gene matches: 8.

This clone has just one count. J is TRBJ2-1 and V is TRBV10-3; 8 nucleotides line up with TRBD2. Germline V gene lookup returns CDR1 ENHRY and CDR2 SYGVKD. With 10 bases clipped from V and 8 bases from J, the junction kept 16 bases outside the gene matches. This CDR3 comprises 15 residues. CDR3 DNA sequence: TGTGCCACCCGGGGGGGCCCCCGCCCTCAGGATGAGCAGTTCTTC. Translating gives CATRGGPRPQDEQFF.

This clone has a single count. The J gene is TRBJ2-7, the V gene TRBV7-3; D is perhaps TRBD2 (7 bases). The CDR3 runs 15 residues. CDR1 is SGHTA and CDR2 is FQGTGA in the germline V gene. The germline V and J ends were trimmed by 4 bases and 3 bases, with 16 bases remaining between them. The CDR3 nucleotides are TGTGCCAGCAGCTCAAACACGGGGGGCGGCTACGAGCAGTACTTC. Translating it yields CASSSNTGGGYEQYF.

This chain links TRBV6-2 or TRBV6-3 with TRBJ1-1, with a possible D match to TRBD1 (6 bases). The ends were cut back, 5 bases at V and 5 bases at J, with 12 bases in the middle. CDR3 length equals 13 residues. Looked up from germline, CDR1 is MNHEY and CDR2 is SVGEGT. The CDR3: CASSHQGMTEAFF. The CDR3 coding sequence is TGTGCCAGCAGTCATCAGGGGATGACTGAAGCTTTCTTT.

The gene calls are TRBV5-1 and TRBJ2-2, with TRBD1 matching 8 bases. The junction had 7 bases not matched to a gene; V was cut back by 3 bases and J by 0 bases. CDR3 size: 17 residues. The germline CDR1 and CDR2 sequences are SGHRS and YFSETQ. The CDR3 DNA reads as TGCGCCAGCAGCTCAGTTGCAGGGGGCGCGAACACCGGGGAGCTGTTTTTT. This translates into CASSSVAGGANTGELFF.

V usage is TRBV29-1 and J usage is TRBJ2-2, with D perhaps matching TRBD2 (6 bases). The CDR3 consists of 16 residues. V lost 5 bases to trimming and J lost 6 bases, with 22 bases between them. Germline assignment: CDR1 SQVTM and CDR2 ANQGSEA. CDR3 coding DNA: TGCAGCGTTTGGAACCCCGGAGGGAGAGCGGCCGGGGAGCTGTTTTTT. This translates into CSVWNPGGRAAGELFF.